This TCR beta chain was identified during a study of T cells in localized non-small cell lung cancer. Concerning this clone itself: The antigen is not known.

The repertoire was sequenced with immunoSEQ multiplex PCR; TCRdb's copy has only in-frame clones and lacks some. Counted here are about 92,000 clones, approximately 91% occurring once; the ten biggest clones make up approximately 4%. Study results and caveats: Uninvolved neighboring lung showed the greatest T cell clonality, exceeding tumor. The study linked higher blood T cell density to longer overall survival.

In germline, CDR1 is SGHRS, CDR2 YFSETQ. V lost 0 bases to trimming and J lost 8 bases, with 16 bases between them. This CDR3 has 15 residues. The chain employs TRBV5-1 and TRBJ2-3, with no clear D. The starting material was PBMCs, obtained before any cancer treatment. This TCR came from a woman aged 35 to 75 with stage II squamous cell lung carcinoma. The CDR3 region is CASSLVRSREGTQYF. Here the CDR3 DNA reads TGCGCCAGCAGCTTGGTGCGCAGTAGGGAAGGTACGCAGTATTTT.